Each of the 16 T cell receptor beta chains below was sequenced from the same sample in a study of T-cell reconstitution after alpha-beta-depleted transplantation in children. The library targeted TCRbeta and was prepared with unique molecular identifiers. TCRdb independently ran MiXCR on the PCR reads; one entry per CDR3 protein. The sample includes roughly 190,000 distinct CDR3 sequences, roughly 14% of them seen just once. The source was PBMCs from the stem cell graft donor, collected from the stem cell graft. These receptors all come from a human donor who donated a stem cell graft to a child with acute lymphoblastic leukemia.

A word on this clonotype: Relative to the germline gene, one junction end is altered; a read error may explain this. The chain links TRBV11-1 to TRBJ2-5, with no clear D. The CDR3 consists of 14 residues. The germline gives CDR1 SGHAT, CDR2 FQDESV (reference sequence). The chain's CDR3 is CASSLATPQATQYF. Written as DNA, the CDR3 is TGTGCCAGCAGCTTAGCAACACCTCAAGCGACCCAGTACTTC.

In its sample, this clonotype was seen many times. The CDR3 DNA sequence: TGTGCCAGCAGCTTAAAGGCGGGAGGCCCGCCCCACGAGCAGTACTTC. Residues: CASSLKAGGPPHEQYF. This chain links TRBV11-1 with TRBJ2-7; TRBD2 aligns across 8 bases. After removal of 2 bases from V and 5 bases from J, the junction contained 11 bases not matched to a gene. Germline V lookup: CDR1 SGHAT, CDR2 FQDESV (reference sequence). The CDR3 has 16 residues.

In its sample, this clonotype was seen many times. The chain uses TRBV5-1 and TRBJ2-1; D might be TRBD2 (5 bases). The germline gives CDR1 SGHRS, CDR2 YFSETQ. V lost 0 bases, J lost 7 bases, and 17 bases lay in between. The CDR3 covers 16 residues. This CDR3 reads CASSLEIGSGRNEQFF. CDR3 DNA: TGCGCCAGCAGCTTGGAAATAGGATCGGGAAGGAATGAGCAGTTCTTC.

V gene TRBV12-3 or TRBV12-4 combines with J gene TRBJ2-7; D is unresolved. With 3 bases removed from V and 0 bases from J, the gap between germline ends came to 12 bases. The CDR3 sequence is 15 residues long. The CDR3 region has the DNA TGTGCCAGCAGTTTTTTAGGCGCGAGCTCCTACGAGCAGTACTTC. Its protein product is CASSFLGASSYEQYF.

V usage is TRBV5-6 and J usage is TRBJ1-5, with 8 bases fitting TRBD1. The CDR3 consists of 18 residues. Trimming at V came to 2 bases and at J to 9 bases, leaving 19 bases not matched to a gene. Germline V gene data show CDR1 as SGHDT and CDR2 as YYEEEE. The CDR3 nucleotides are TGTGCCAGCAGCTTATTACGCTCGGACAGGGAAATCTCAGGGCCCCAGCATTTT. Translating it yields CASSLLRSDREISGPQHF.

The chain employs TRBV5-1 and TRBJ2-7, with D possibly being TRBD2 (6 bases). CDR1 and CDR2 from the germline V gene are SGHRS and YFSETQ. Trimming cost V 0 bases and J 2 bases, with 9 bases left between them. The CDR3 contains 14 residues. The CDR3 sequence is CASSLESGAYEQYF. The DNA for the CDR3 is TGCGCCAGCAGCTTGGAGTCGGGGGCCTACGAGCAGTACTTC.

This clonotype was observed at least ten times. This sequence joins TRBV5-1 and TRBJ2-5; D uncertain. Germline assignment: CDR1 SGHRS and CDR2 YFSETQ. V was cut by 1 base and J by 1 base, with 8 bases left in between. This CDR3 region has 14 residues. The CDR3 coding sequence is TGCGCCAGCAGCTTGAGCCAGACCCAAGAGACCCAGTACTTC. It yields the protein CASSLSQTQETQYF.

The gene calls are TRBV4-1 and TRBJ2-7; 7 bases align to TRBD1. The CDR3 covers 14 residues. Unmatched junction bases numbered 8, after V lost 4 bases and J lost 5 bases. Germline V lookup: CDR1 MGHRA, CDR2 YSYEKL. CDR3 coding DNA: TGCGCCAGCAGCCGCGACAGGGTTTACCACGAGCAGTACTTC. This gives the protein CASSRDRVYHEQYF.

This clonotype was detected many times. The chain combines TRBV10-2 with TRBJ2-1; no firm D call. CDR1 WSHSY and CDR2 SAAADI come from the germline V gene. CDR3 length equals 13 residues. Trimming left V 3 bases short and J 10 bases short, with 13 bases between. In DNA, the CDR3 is TGCGCCAGCAGTGATCCCGCCTACCGAGAGCAGTTCTTC. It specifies CASSDPAYREQFF.

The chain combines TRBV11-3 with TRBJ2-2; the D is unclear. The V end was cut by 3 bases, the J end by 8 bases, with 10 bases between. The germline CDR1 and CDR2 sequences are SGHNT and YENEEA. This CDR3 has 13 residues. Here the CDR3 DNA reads TGTGCCAGCAGCTTGAACGGTTGGGGGGAGCTGTTTTTT. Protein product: CASSLNGWGELFF.

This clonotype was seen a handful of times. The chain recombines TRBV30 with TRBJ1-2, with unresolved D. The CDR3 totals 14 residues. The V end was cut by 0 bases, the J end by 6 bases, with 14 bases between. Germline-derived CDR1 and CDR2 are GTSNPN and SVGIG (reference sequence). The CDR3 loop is CAWSVRPSRNGYTF. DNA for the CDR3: TGTGCCTGGAGTGTACGCCCCTCTCGAAATGGCTACACCTTC.

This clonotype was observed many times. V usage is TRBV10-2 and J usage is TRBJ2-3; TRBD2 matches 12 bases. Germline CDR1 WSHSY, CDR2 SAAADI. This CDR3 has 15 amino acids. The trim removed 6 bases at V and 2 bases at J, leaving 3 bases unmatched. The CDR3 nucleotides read TGCGCCAGCAGGGCTAGCGGGAGGGCCACAGATACGCAGTATTTT. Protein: CASRASGRATDTQYF.

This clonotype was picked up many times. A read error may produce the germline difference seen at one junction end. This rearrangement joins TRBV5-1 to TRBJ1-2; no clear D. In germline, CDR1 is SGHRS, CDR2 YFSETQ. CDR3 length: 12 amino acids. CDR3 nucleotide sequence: TGTGCCAGCAGCTTGGGAGGCTATGGCTACACCTTC. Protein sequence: CASSLGGYGYTF.

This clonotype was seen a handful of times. The CDR3 coding sequence is TGCGCCAGCAGCGGACCCGGGACAGGCAGTAATGAGCAGTTCTTC. The encoded protein is CASSGPGTGSNEQFF. The genes are TRBV4-1 and TRBJ2-1, with 8 positions matching TRBD1. CDR1 and CDR2 from the germline V gene are MGHRA and YSYEKL. V trimming: 5 bases; J trimming: 7 bases; junction bases outside the gene matches: 10. This CDR3 has 15 amino acids.

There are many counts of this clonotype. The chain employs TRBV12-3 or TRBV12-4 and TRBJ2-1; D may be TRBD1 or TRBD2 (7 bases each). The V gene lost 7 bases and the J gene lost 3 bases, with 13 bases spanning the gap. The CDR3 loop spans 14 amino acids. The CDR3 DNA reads TGTGCCAGCACGGGACAGCGGGACTACAATGAGCAGTTCTTC. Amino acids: CASTGQRDYNEQFF.

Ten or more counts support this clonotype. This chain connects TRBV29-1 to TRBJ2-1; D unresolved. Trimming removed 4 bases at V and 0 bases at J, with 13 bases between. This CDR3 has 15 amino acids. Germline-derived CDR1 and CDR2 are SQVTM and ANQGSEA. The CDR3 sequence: CSVGAGRSSYNEQFF. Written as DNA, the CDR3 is TGCAGCGTTGGCGCAGGCCGGAGCTCCTACAATGAGCAGTTCTTC.